This T cell receptor (beta chain) was retrieved from a study of blood T cell repertoires in COVID-19. Overall study: Spain, Italy and the United States supplied samples that represented acute and convalescent COVID-19. In each case, the material was cDNA or gDNA derived from T cells, B-cell-depleted T cells, or PBMCs.

This clone was recorded a few times. V was pared by 6 bases and J by 8 bases, with 16 bases between. The CDR3 totals 13 residues. From germline, CDR1 is SNHLY and CDR2 FYNNEI. Authors' processing steps: Scientists estimated how many nucleated cells there were by amplifying reference gene primers. Sequenced by immunoSEQ multiplex PCR; TCRdb stores in-frame clones only, minus some. Clone size and V and J calls were adopted from that table, with D and trimming inferred from the DNA. The repertoire consists of some 310,000 clones, with around 86% occurring once and the leading ten covering 1%. The rearrangement links TRBV2 to TRBJ1-2, with a tentative D call TRBD1 (6 bases). The clonotype was recovered from a man aged 50 or older with active or convalescent COVID-19. The sample comprised peripheral blood. CDR3 loop: CASSITGTGGYTF. Written as DNA, the CDR3 is TGTGCCAGCAGCATAACAGGGACGGGCGGCTACACCTTC.